The 24 T cell receptor beta chains reported below all come from one sample, sequenced in a study of CD8+ T cells in alopecia areata. As the sequencing template, cDNA was produced by extracting RNA and reverse transcribing it. Sequenced by immunoSEQ multiplex PCR; TCRdb stores in-frame clones only, minus some. The repertoire holds approximately 3,900 clones, with approximately 74% as singletons. The sequenced sample was skin. The receptor set was obtained from a human donor in good health.

This sequence joins TRBV18 and TRBJ1-5; TRBD1 matches at 7 bases. Looked up from germline, CDR1 is KGHSH and CDR2 is LQKENI. V was pared by 6 bases and J by 4 bases, with 3 bases of the junction left unmatched. The CDR3 extends over 13 amino acids. The CDR3 DNA reads as TGTGCCAGCTCTGGACAGGATAATCAGCCCCAGCATTTT. This translates into CASSGQDNQPQHF.

This sequence joins TRBV14 and TRBJ1-1; no clear D gene. Germline lookup yields CDR1 SGHDN and CDR2 FVKESK. With 4 bases removed from V and 0 bases from J, the gap between germline ends came to 15 bases. The CDR3 is 16 amino acids. The CDR3 DNA is TGTGCCAGCAGCCTCTCAGCGGATATGATGAACACTGAAGCTTTCTTT. Its protein is CASSLSADMMNTEAFF.

V usage is TRBV5-1 and J usage is TRBJ2-5; TRBD2 agrees at 9 bases. After removal of 3 bases from V and 4 bases from J, the junction contained 4 bases not matched to a gene. CDR1 is SGHRS and CDR2 is YFSETQ in the germline V gene. The CDR3 consists of 14 residues. CDR3 protein: CASSSTSGLETQYF. CDR3 DNA: TGCGCCAGCAGCTCTACTAGCGGGTTAGAGACCCAGTACTTC.

J is TRBJ2-1 and V is TRBV28; 11 positions agree with TRBD2. With V trimmed by 2 bases and J by 4 bases, 4 bases remained unmatched. The CDR3 totals 16 residues. CDR1 is MDHEN, CDR2 SYDVKM, per germline. The chain's CDR3 is CASSLTTSGVYNEQFF. CDR3 coding DNA: TGTGCCAGCAGTTTAACGACTAGCGGGGTTTACAATGAGCAGTTCTTC.

The DNA of the CDR3 is TGTGCCAGCAGCCCGGGACAGACAACTAATGAAAAACTGTTTTTT. It yields the protein CASSPGQTTNEKLFF. V usage is TRBV11-2 and J usage is TRBJ1-4; 7 bases match TRBD1. Trimming at V came to 5 bases and at J to 0 bases, leaving 3 bases not matched to a gene. The CDR3 consists of 15 residues. Germline V gives CDR1 SGHAT, CDR2 FQNNGV.

V is TRBV7-2 and J is TRBJ1-5; a possible D gene is TRBD1 (6 bases). The CDR3 length is 16 residues. V lost 1 base and J lost 7, with 17 bases in between. CDR1 and CDR2 from the germline V gene are SGHTA and FQGNSA. This chain's CDR3 is CASSLGTGILNQPQHF. The CDR3 DNA reads as TGTGCCAGCAGCTTAGGTACAGGGATCTTGAACCAGCCCCAGCATTTT.

The CDR3 spells CASSQGTPGLGTDTQYF. CDR3 in DNA: TGTGCCAGCAGCCAAGGGACCCCGGGACTAGGCACAGATACGCAGTATTTT. The V and J genes are TRBV4-2 and TRBJ2-3, with TRBD2 identical over 8 bases. After removal of 1 base from V and 1 base from J, the junction contained 7 bases not matched to a gene. The CDR3 has 17 residues. Looked up from germline, CDR1 is LGHNA and CDR2 is YNFKEQ.

The rearrangement joins TRBV12-2 to TRBJ2-5; the table's D call, TRBD2, was not checked against the DNA. TRBV12-2 is termed a pseudogene. The CDR3 spans 16 residues. CDR3 bases: TGTGCAAGTCGCTTACCTAGAGCGGGGGAGGATGAGACCCAGTACTTC. Translation: CASRLPRAGEDETQYF.

Regarding this clone: The sample contains more than one DNA sequence encoding this CDR3. The chain joins TRBV5-1 to TRBJ1-5; the D gene is possibly TRBD1 (5 bases). This CDR3 is 15 amino acids long. Germline V lookup: CDR1 SGHRS, CDR2 YFSETQ. Trimming took off 4 bases at V and 3 bases at J, with 14 bases between the two ends. CDR3 sequence (DNA): TGCGCCAGCAGCCGGGACGGACATGTCAATCAGCCCCAGCATTTT. Its protein product is CASSRDGHVNQPQHF.

The chain combines TRBV6-6 with TRBJ2-1; no definite D call. V dropped 4 bases and J dropped 5 bases, with 3 bases sitting between them. This CDR3 has 11 residues. CDR1 and CDR2 (germline): MNHNY, SVGAGI (reference sequence). The CDR3 DNA sequence: TGTGCCAGCAGTTCTCACAATGAGCAGTTCTTC. Protein sequence: CASSSHNEQFF.

The genes are TRBV7-9 and TRBJ1-2; weak D call: TRBD1 (5 bases). Germline assignment: CDR1 SEHNR and CDR2 FQNEAQ (reference sequence). V lost 5 bases, J lost 7 bases, and 11 bases lay in between. This CDR3 is built from 12 residues. Here the CDR3 DNA reads TGTGCCAGCAGCCCAGGGCAAGCTGGCTACACCTTC. This gives the protein CASSPGQAGYTF.

The count of this clone is one. The CDR3 DNA reads as TGCGCCAGCAGCCCGACCCAAGTGAACACTGAAGCTTTCTTT. Protein: CASSPTQVNTEAFF. This chain uses TRBV5-1 with TRBJ1-1; D remains ambiguous. The CDR3 extends over 14 amino acids. V gave up 4 bases and J gave up 0 bases, with 10 bases separating them. CDR1 and CDR2 from the germline V gene are SGHRS and YFSETQ.

The chain carries TRBV6-6 and TRBJ2-1; D unresolved. With 8 bases removed from V and 7 bases from J, the gap between germline ends came to 12 bases. Germline V lookup: CDR1 MNHNY, CDR2 SVGAGI (reference sequence). This CDR3 has 12 residues. The CDR3 here is CASARPRNEQFF. CDR3 nucleotides: TGTGCCAGCGCCCGGCCAAGAAATGAGCAGTTCTTC.

The chain recombines TRBV7-8 with TRBJ1-4; D gene uncertain. This CDR3 contains 15 residues. The germline V gene has CDR1 SGHVS and CDR2 FQNEAQ. Trimming cost V 4 bases and J 3 bases, with 12 bases left between them. The CDR3 bases are TGTGCCAGCAGCTCCCGAGTAGGCGCTAATGAAAAACTGTTTTTT. It specifies CASSSRVGANEKLFF.

This chain links TRBV7-2 with TRBJ2-5; no reliable D call. Looked up from germline, CDR1 is SGHTA and CDR2 is FQGNSA. V lost 7 bases and J lost 4, with 16 bases in between. The CDR3 covers 14 residues. DNA of the CDR3: TGTGCCAGCATACTTACGACCCTCGGAGAGACCCAGTACTTC. Its translation is CASILTTLGETQYF.

The chain uses TRBV7-9 and TRBJ2-1; D possibly matches TRBD1 or TRBD2 (5 bases each). Per the germline V gene, CDR1 is SEHNR and CDR2 is FQNEAQ (reference sequence). The CDR3 length is 18 residues. Between the trimmed V and J ends, which lost 0 bases and 5 bases, there was a span of 20 bases. The CDR3 DNA reads as TGTGCCAGCAGCTTAGCGCAGTTGGGACGAAAAAGGGACAATGAGCAGTTCTTC. Protein sequence: CASSLAQLGRKRDNEQFF.

The chain is built from TRBV6-4 and TRBJ2-1; 11 nucleotides match TRBD2. V trimming: 2 bases; J trimming: 7 bases; junction bases outside the gene matches: 4. CDR3 length: 15 amino acids. CDR1 MRHNA and CDR2 SNTAGT come from the germline V gene. The CDR3 DNA is TGTGCCAGCAGTGACCTAGCGGGGGGCGGGAATGAGCAGTTCTTC. Encoded protein: CASSDLAGGGNEQFF.

V usage is TRBV4-1 and J usage is TRBJ2-7, with a tentative D call TRBD2 (5 bases). The CDR3 totals 15 residues. The germline V gene has CDR1 MGHRA and CDR2 YSYEKL. Trimming pared 0 bases from V and 0 bases from J, leaving 9 bases between. The CDR3 nucleotides read TGCGCCAGCAGCCAAGAGGGGAGTAGCTCCTACGAGCAGTACTTC. Residues: CASSQEGSSSYEQYF.

V is TRBV7-2 and J is TRBJ1-1; D remains unclear. CDR3 length: 14 amino acids. Trimming cost V 0 bases and J 4 bases, with 9 bases left between them. Germline V gene lookup returns CDR1 SGHTA and CDR2 FQGNSA. DNA for the CDR3: TGTGCCAGCAGCTTAGCGCTTGGGGTCACTGAAGCTTTCTTT. This translates into CASSLALGVTEAFF.

The chain recombines TRBV5-1 with TRBJ2-2; TRBD1 matches 8 bases. V shed 7 bases, J shed 0 bases, and the junction held 8 bases outside the gene matches. The CDR3 contains 16 residues. Germline V gene sequence: CDR1 SGHRS, CDR2 YFSETQ. The CDR3 coding sequence is TGCGCCAGCCGGATTCCGGGACAGGCGAACACCGGGGAGCTGTTTTTT. Protein: CASRIPGQANTGELFF.

This CDR3 reads CASSQLGDRYQETQYF. As DNA, the CDR3 is TGCGCCAGCAGTCAGTTAGGGGACAGATACCAAGAGACCCAGTACTTC. The chain has TRBV23-1 and TRBJ2-5; 7 bases align to TRBD1. Being an ORF, TRBV23-1 has a function that is uncertain. J was trimmed by 0 bases and V by 3 bases; bases with no gene match: 7. CDR3 length: 16 amino acids.

The chain joins TRBV5-1 to TRBJ1-1; TRBD1 matches 8 bases. The CDR3 totals 17 residues. J gave up 0 bases and V 4 bases, and 11 bases lay outside the gene matches. Germline V CDR1 and CDR2: SGHRS, YFSETQ. CDR3 sequence reads: CASSPTQGGTMNTEAFF. The DNA for the CDR3 is TGCGCCAGCAGCCCCACACAGGGGGGAACTATGAACACTGAAGCTTTCTTT.

This clone is deemed large (0.1 to 1%). V is TRBV7-9 and J is TRBJ2-5; TRBD2 is a possible D gene (5 bases). Deletions cut 5 bases from V and 5 bases from J, with 12 bases between. The V gene's germline CDR1 is SEHNR and CDR2 FQNEAQ (reference sequence). CDR3 size: 13 residues. CDR3 sequence: CASSPRGPETQYF. The DNA for the CDR3 is TGTGCCAGCAGCCCCCGGGGTCCGGAGACCCAGTACTTC.

The rearrangement uses TRBV11-2 and TRBJ2-7; 8 nucleotides agree with TRBD2. The germline CDR1 and CDR2 sequences are SGHAT and FQNNGV. The CDR3 is 17 residues long. V lost 5 bases to trimming and J lost 1 base; unmatched junction nucleotides: 13. CDR3 nucleotides: TGTGCCAGCAGCCCACTCTCCGGGACTAGAAGTTCCTACGAGCAGTACTTC. The encoded protein is CASSPLSGTRSSYEQYF.